This TCR beta chain was sequenced for a study of cytomegalovirus exposure and HLA in healthy donors. The PCR had 60 Vbeta and 13 Jbeta primers. Here immunoSEQ multiplex PCR was the method, and the copy in TCRdb shows in-frame clones only, minus some. Of under 250,000 clones listed, around 80% are singletons. This clone was found once. Trimming cost V 5 bases and J 3 bases, with 19 bases left between them. Germline V gene sequence: CDR1 SEHNR, CDR2 FQNEAQ (reference sequence). This CDR3 spans 16 amino acids. Sequencing input: PBMCs. The J gene is TRBJ2-5, the V gene TRBV7-9, with D maybe TRBD1 (6 bases). This clonotype was obtained from a man aged 50-60 years in good health and CMV-seronegative. The DNA for the CDR3 is TGTGCCAGCAGCCCCGGGGTGGGGGCCCTCAAAGAGACCCAGTACTTC. It encodes CASSPGVGALKETQYF.